This T cell receptor beta chain was recorded in a study of T cell changes during pregnancy in multiple sclerosis. Clones were read by immunoSEQ multiplex PCR, and TCRdb kept only the in-frame ones, dropping some. In the table there are tens of thousands of clones, roughly 88% of which are singletons. The germline CDR1 and CDR2 sequences are SGHAT and FQNNGV. This CDR3 is 17 amino acids long. V lost 1 base, J lost 4 bases, and 9 bases stayed unmatched. The sequence came from a female donor in good health, enrolled as a control in a pregnancy study. The specimen was peripheral blood, collected after pregnancy. The chain has TRBV11-2 and TRBJ2-5, with TRBD2 matching 10 bases. The CDR3 region is CASSLGSGRAFGETQYF. The CDR3, as DNA: TGTGCCAGCAGCTTAGGGAGCGGGAGGGCCTTCGGAGAGACCCAGTACTTC.